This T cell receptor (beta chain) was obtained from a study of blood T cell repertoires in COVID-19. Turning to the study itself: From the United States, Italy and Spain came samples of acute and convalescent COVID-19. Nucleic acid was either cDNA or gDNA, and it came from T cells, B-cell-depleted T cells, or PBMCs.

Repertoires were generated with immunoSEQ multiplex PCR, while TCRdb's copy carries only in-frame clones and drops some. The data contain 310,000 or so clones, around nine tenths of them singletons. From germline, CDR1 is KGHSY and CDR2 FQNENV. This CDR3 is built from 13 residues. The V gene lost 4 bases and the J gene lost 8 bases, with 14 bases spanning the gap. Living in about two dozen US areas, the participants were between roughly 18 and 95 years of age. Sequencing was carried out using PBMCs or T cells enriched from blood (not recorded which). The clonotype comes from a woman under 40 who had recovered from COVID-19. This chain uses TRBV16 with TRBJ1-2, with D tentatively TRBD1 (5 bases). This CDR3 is CASSPEKGMGYTF. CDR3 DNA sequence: TGTGCCAGCAGCCCGGAGAAGGGGATGGGCTACACCTTC.